The present T cell receptor beta chain was sequenced within a study of T cell responses to AZD1222 COVID-19 vaccine. Findings of the study overall: Seropositive AZD1222 recipients at baseline numbered only 5 or 6. A mostly white British donor set with more females was recruited, and clonal diversity was possibly underestimated.

The repertoire was sequenced with immunoSEQ multiplex PCR; TCRdb's copy has only in-frame clones and lacks some. In the table there are some 100,000 clones, 85% to 90% of which are singletons. This clone was seen once. Its target is unknown. V was pared by 5 bases and J by 6 bases, with 11 bases of the junction left unmatched. The germline gives CDR1 SGHVS, CDR2 FQNEAQ. This CDR3 region has 16 residues. This TCR derives from an adult in good health. V and J are TRBV7-8 and TRBJ2-3; 10 bases are shared with TRBD2. The sample here was peripheral blood, taken on day 0 of AZD1222 vaccination. The CDR3 region is CASSRTRSGRADTQYF. The CDR3 nucleotides read TGTGCCAGCAGCCGAACCCGGAGCGGGAGGGCCGATACGCAGTATTTT.